This T cell receptor beta chain derives from a study of blood T cell repertoires in COVID-19. On the study more broadly: Donors in the United States, Italy and Spain gave samples during acute or convalescent COVID-19.

This clone occurred a few times. The table came from immunoSEQ multiplex PCR; TCRdb's copy has only in-frame clones and leaves some out. This sample has roughly 300,000 clones, with around four fifths found just once. Germline CDR1 SGHRS, CDR2 YFSETQ. V lost 0 bases and J 4 bases, leaving 10 bases between the germline ends. The CDR3 extends over 14 amino acids. The J gene is TRBJ1-1, the V gene TRBV5-1, with no clear D. This sequence originates from a woman between 45 and 60 years old who had recovered from COVID-19. The sample comprised peripheral blood. The CDR3 bases are TGCGCCAGCAGCTTGGAGGTAGGGAGCACTGAAGCTTTCTTT. This gives the protein CASSLEVGSTEAFF.